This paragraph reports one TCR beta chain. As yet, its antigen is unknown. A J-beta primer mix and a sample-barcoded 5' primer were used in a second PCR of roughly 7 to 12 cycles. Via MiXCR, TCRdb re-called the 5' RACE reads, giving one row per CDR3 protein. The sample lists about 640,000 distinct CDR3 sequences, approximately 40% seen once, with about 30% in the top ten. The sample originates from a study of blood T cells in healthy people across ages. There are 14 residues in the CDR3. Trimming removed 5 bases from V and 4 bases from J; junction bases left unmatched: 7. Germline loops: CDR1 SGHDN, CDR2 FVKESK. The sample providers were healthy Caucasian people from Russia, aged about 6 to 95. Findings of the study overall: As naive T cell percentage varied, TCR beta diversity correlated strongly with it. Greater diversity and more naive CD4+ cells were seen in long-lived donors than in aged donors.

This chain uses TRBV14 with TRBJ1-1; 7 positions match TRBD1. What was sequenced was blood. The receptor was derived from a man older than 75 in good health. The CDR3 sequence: CASSINRGGTEAFF. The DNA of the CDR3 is TGTGCCAGCAGCATAAACAGGGGTGGCACTGAAGCTTTCTTT.